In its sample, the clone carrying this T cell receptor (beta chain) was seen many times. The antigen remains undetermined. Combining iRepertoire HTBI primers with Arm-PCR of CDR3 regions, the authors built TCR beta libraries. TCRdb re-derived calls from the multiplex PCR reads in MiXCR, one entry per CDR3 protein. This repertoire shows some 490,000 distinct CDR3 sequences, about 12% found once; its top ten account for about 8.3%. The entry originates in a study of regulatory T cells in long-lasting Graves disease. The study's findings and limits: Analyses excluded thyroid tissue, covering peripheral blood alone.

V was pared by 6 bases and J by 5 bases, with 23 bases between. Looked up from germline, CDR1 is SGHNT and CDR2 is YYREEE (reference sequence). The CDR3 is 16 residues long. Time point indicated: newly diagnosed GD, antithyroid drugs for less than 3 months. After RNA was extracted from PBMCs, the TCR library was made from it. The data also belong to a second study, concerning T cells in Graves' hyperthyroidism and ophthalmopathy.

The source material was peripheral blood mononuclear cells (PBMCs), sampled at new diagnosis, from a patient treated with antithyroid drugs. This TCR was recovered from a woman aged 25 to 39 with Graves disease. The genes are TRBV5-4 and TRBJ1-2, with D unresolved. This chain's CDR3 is CASTAGGLGTAYGYTF. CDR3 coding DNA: TGTGCCAGCACCGCCGGTGGATTGGGTACGGCTTATGGCTACACCTTC.